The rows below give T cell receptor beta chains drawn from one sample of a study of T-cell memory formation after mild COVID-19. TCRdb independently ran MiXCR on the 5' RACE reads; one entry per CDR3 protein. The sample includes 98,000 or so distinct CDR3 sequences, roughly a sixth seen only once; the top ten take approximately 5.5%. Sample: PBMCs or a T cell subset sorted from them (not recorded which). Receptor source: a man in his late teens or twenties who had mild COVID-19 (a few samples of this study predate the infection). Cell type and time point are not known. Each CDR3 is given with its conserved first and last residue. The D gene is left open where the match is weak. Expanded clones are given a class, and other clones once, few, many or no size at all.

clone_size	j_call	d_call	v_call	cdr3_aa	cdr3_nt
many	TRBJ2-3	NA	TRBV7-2	CASSLYRSTQYF	TGTGCCAGCAGCTTATACAGAAGTACGCAGTATTTT
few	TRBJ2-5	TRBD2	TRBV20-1	CSASLAGGQETQYF	TGCAGTGCTAGTCTAGCGGGGGGGCAAGAGACCCAGTACTTC
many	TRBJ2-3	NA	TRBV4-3	CASSQVMWNTDTQYF	TGCGCCAGCAGCCAAGTAATGTGGAACACAGATACGCAGTATTTT
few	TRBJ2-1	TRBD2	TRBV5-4	CASSAGTSEYNEQFF	TGTGCCAGCAGCGCCGGGACTAGCGAGTACAATGAGCAGTTCTTC
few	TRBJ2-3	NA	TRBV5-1	CASSREGDTQYF	TGCGCCAGCAGCCGGGAAGGCGATACGCAGTATTTT
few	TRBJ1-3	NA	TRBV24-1	CATILGGVNSGNTIYF	TGTGCCACCATCCTCGGAGGGGTTAACTCTGGAAACACCATATATTTT
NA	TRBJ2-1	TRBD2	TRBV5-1	CASSPSTSGVGRKFF	TGCGCCAGCAGCCCCTCGACTAGCGGGGTCGGGAGGAAGTTCTTC
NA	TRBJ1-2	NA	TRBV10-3	CAISESGQNYGYTF	TGTGCCATCAGTGAAAGCGGGCAGAACTATGGCTACACCTTC
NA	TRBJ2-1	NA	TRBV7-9	CASSPTEWDWFF	TGTGCCAGCAGCCCAACTGAGTGGGACTGGTTCTTC
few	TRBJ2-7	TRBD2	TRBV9	CASSLGLAGNAGYEQYF	TGTGCCAGCAGCCTCGGACTAGCGGGGAATGCCGGTTACGAGCAGTACTTC
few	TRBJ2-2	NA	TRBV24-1	CATSDLPNTGPNTGELFF	TGTGCCACCAGTGATTTGCCCAATACAGGGCCGAACACCGGGGAGCTGTTTTTT
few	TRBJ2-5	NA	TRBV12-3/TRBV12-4	CASSPDRSEAETQYF	TGTGCCAGCAGTCCTGATCGGTCGGAGGCCGAGACCCAGTACTTC
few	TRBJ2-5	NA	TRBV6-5	CASSYGGQQETQYF	TGTGCCAGCAGTTACGGGGGCCAGCAAGAGACCCAGTACTTC
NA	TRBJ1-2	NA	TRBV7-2	CASSQTVRSDGYTF	TGTGCCAGCAGCCAGACAGTCAGGTCGGATGGCTACACCTTC
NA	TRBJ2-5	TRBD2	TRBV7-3	CASSASAGGKTQYF	TGTGCCAGCAGCGCCTCGGCGGGGGGGAAGACCCAGTACTTC
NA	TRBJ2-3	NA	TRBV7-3	CASSLARGDTQYF	TGTGCCAGCAGCTTGGCCCGGGGGGATACGCAGTATTTT
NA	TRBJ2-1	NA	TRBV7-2	CASSLQRSSYNEQFF	TGTGCCAGCAGCTTACAGCGGAGCTCCTACAATGAGCAGTTCTTC
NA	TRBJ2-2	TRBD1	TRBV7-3	CASRQGQGGELFF	TGTGCCAGTCGACAGGGACAAGGCGGGGAGCTGTTTTTT
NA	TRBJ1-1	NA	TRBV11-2	CASSPRTGYTEAFF	TGTGCCAGCAGTCCTCGTACTGGGTACACTGAAGCTTTCTTT
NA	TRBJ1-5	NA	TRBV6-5	CASSYSYGSRGPQHF	TGTGCCAGCAGTTATTCGTATGGGAGTAGGGGGCCCCAGCATTTT
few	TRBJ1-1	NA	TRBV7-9	CASSPPDFTYTEAFF	TGTGCCAGCAGCCCACCGGATTTCACCTACACTGAAGCTTTCTTT
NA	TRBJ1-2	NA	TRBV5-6	CASSLMGPSGYTF	TGTGCCAGCAGCTTAATGGGTCCCTCTGGCTACACCTTC
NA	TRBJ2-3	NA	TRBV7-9	CATEAGPDTQYF	TGTGCCACCGAGGCAGGGCCAGATACGCAGTATTTT
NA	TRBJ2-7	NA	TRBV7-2	CASSLVAGSYEQYF	TGTGCCAGCAGCTTAGTGGCGGGGTCCTACGAGCAGTACTTC
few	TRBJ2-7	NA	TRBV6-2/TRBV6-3	CASSYSPGAFEQYF	TGTGCCAGCAGTTACTCGCCCGGGGCGTTCGAGCAGTACTTC
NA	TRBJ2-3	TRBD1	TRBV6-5	CASSGTGGARGDTQYF	TGTGCCAGCAGTGGAACAGGGGGCGCCCGAGGGGATACGCAGTATTTT
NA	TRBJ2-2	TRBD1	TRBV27	CASRTGTGKHTGELFF	TGTGCCAGCAGGACCGGGACAGGGAAGCACACCGGGGAGCTGTTTTTT
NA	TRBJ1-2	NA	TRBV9	CASTRQENYGYTF	TGTGCCAGCACTCGACAGGAGAACTATGGCTACACCTTC
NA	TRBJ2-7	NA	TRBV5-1	CASSLGVSAYEQYF	TGCGCCAGCAGCTTGGGTGTTTCTGCCTACGAGCAGTACTTC
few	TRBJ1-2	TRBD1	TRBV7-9	CALSPPDRGNYGYTF	TGTGCTCTATCGCCGCCGGACAGGGGGAACTATGGCTACACCTTC
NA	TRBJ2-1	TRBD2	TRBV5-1	CASSAELAGEQFF	TGCGCCAGCAGCGCCGAACTAGCGGGAGAGCAGTTCTTC